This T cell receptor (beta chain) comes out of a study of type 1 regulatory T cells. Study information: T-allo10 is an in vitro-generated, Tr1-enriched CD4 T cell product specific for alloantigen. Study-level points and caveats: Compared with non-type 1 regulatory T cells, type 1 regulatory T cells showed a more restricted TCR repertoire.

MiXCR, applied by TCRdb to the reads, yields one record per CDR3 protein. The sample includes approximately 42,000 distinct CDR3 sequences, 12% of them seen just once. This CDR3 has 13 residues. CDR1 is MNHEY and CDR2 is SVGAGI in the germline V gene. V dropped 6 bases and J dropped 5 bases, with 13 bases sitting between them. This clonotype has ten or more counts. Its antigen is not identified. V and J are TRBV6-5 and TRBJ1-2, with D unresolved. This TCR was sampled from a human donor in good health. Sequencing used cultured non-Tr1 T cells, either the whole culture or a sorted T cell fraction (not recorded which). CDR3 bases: TGTGCCAGCAGGTCACGCAGGCATTATGGCTACACCTTC. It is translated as CASRSRRHYGYTF.